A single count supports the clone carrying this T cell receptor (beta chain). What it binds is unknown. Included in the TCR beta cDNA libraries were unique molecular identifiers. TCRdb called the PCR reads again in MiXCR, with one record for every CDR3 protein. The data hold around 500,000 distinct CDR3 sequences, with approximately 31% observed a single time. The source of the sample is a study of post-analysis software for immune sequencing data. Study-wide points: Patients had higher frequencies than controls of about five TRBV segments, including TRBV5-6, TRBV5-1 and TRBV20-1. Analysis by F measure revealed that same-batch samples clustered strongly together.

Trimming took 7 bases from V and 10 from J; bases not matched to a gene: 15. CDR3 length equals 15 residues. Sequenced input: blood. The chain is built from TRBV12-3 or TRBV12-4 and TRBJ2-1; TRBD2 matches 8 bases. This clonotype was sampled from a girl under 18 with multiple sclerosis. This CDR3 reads CASTPLNGGAKEQFF. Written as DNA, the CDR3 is TGTGCCAGCACCCCTTTAAACGGGGGGGCCAAAGAGCAGTTCTTC.